This T cell receptor (beta chain) was identified during a study of T cells in narcolepsy. Study-level information: Healthy controls were enrolled alongside patients with narcolepsy type 1 or type 2.

General study points: Comparing one patient's CSF and blood CD4+ clonotypes highlighted HCRT- and TRIB2-specific autoreactive clonotypes. Healthy controls reportedly lacked the autoreactive clonotypes serially found in patients' blood.

CDR1 SGHAT and CDR2 FQNNGV come from the germline V gene. V was pared by 5 bases and J by 7 bases, with 9 bases of the junction left unmatched. This CDR3 comprises 16 residues. Data came from immunoSEQ multiplex PCR; TCRdb stores just in-frame clones and leaves some out. Found here are about 750 clones, about 30% of them singletons; the top ten hold 40% to 65%. On this clone itself: The target antigen is unknown.

This TCR came from a human donor with narcolepsy. The V call is TRBV11-2, the J call TRBJ2-1; 12 positions agree with TRBD2. The sequenced sample was cultured CD8+ T cells from cerebrospinal fluid. The CDR3 DNA is TGTGCCAGCAGCGTTACTAGCGGGGGGTTATTAAATGAGCAGTTCTTC. It yields the protein CASSVTSGGLLNEQFF. The full variable domain, rest sourced from reference TRBV11-2 and TRBJ2-1, is EAGVAQSPRYKIIEKRQSVAFWCNPISGHATLYWYQQILGQGPKLLIQFQNNGVVDDSQLPKDRFSAERLKGVDSTLKIQPAKLEDSAVYLCASSVTSGGLLNEQFFGPGTRLTVL.